These 4 T cell receptor beta chains came from one sample sequenced in a study of blood T cell repertoires in COVID-19 (dated by TCRdb to 2018 to 2021). Library preparation used the immunoSEQ multiplex PCR assay. Drawn from immuneACCESS, this table holds only the in-frame rearrangements with V and J called that TCRdb kept. Clones are partly lost; checked studies trace under half to an unresolved V gene and leave the rest unexplained. The sample records some 200,000 clones, approximately 90% of which are singletons. Of the sample, about 6% falls within the top ten clones. The specimen sequenced was peripheral blood. The receptors come from a man older than 75 with acute or convalescent COVID-19.

The rearrangement links TRBV19 to TRBJ2-1; D may be TRBD2 (6 bases). Germline CDR1 and CDR2: LNHDA and SQIVND (reference sequence). The CDR3 runs 15 residues. V lost 1 base, J lost 7 bases, and 14 bases lay in between. The CDR3 region is CASSIVPPGGNEQFF. The DNA for the CDR3 is TGTGCCAGTAGTATAGTTCCCCCTGGAGGGAATGAGCAGTTCTTC.

In its sample, this clone was seen a few times. This chain connects TRBV11-2 to TRBJ2-1, with TRBD2 identical over 7 bases. The CDR3 length is 14 residues. Germline V gene data show CDR1 as SGHAT and CDR2 as FQNNGV. Trimming took 4 bases from V and 16 from J; bases not matched to a gene: 16. As DNA, the CDR3 is TGTGCCAGCAGCTACCCTAAGGGAGGGCCTTCCTTTTTCTTC. This gives the protein CASSYPKGGPSFFF.

The chain couples TRBV7-2 to TRBJ2-7; 7 nucleotides match TRBD2. V lost 3 bases to trimming and J lost 0 bases; unmatched junction nucleotides: 5. Per germline, CDR1 SGHTA and CDR2 FQGNSA. The CDR3 runs to 15 residues. This chain's CDR3 is CASSLASGGSYEQYV. In DNA, the CDR3 is TGTGCCAGCAGCTTGGCTAGCGGAGGCTCCTACGAGCAGTACGTC.

The chain carries TRBV7-9 and TRBJ1-2, with D perhaps TRBD1 (5 bases). V gave up 5 bases and J gave up 7 bases, with 26 bases separating them. Germline CDR1 SEHNR, CDR2 FQNEAQ (reference sequence). The CDR3 runs 17 residues. The CDR3 nucleotides are TGTGCCAGCAGCCCCCGTTTAGGGTTAGGGGAAATACTTGGCTACACCTTC. Its translation is CASSPRLGLGEILGYTF. Full variable domain (rest looked up from reference TRBV7-9 and TRBJ1-2): DTGVSQNPRHKITKRGQNVTFRCDPISEHNRLYWYRQTLGQGPEFLTYFQNEAQLEKSRLLSDRFSAERPKGSFSTLEIQRTEQGDSAMYLCASSPRLGLGEILGYTFGSGTRLTVV.